This entry is about one T cell receptor (beta chain). The method was immunoSEQ multiplex PCR; TCRdb's version includes in-frame clones alone and lacks a portion of them. The data hold around 300,000 clones, with 85% to 90% observed a single time. The length of the CDR3 is 15 residues. J lost 8 bases, V lost 3 bases, and 9 bases had no gene match. Germline V gives CDR1 SNHLY, CDR2 FYNNEI. These data are taken from a study of blood T cell repertoires in COVID-19. The TCR was taken from an older woman who had recovered from COVID-19. The source material was PBMCs or T cells enriched from blood (not recorded which). This rearrangement joins TRBV2 to TRBJ1-4; 7 bases are shared with TRBD1. The CDR3 DNA follows: TGTGCCAGCAGTGATCCGAGGGGGCGTAGGGAAAAACTGTTTTTT. This codes for CASSDPRGRREKLFF.